These 20 T cell receptor beta chains were all obtained from the same sample, sequenced in a study of T cells after yellow fever vaccination. A single record per CDR3 protein comes from TCRdb applying MiXCR to the 5' RACE reads. Of about 630,000 distinct CDR3 sequences detected, 9% to 15% appear once; the ten largest clones hold about 15%. Sequenced material: PBMCs, taken on the day of the yellow fever booster vaccination. These receptors all stem from a man in his thirties or forties who received the YFV17D yellow fever vaccine.

This clonotype was recorded a few times. V and J are TRBV7-3 and TRBJ2-3; possibly TRBD1 or TRBD2 for D (6 bases each). The V gene's germline CDR1 is SGHTA and CDR2 FQGTGA. This CDR3 has 20 amino acids. V lost 0 bases to trimming and J lost 1 base, with 23 bases between them. CDR3 nucleotides: TGTGCCAGCAGCTTAACGGGGGGTGGGGGCCTCTCCTCTCGCACAGATACGCAGTATTTT. Translated, it gives CASSLTGGGGLSSRTDTQYF.

Only a few counts were recorded for this clonotype. This sequence joins TRBV7-2 and TRBJ2-7; 10 nucleotides align to TRBD2. CDR3 size: 15 residues. Germline V gene data show CDR1 as SGHTA and CDR2 as FQGNSA. V dropped 2 bases and J dropped 0; count of bases not matched to a gene: 1. CDR3 DNA sequence: TGTGCCAGCAGCTTAAGCGGGAGGGACTCCTACGAGCAGTACTTC. Encoded protein: CASSLSGRDSYEQYF. Full variable domain (missing parts from reference TRBV7-2 and TRBJ2-7): GAGVSQSPSNKVTEKGKDVELRCDPISGHTALYWYRQSLGQGLEFLIYFQGNSAPDKSGLPSDRFSAERTGGSVSTLTIQRTQQEDSAVYLCASSLSGRDSYEQYFGPGTRLTVT.

This clonotype was recorded a few times. This chain connects TRBV27 to TRBJ1-1, with D unclear. V was pared by 5 bases and J by 1 base, with 11 bases between. This CDR3 region has 14 residues. CDR1 is MNHEY, CDR2 SMNVEV, per germline (reference sequence). CDR3 amino acids: CASSHNLGNTEAFF. The CDR3 DNA follows: TGTGCCAGCAGTCACAATTTGGGGAACACTGAAGCTTTCTTT.

This chain uses TRBV7-9 with TRBJ2-1; 7 bases align to TRBD2. There are 16 residues in the CDR3. After removal of 4 bases from V and 4 bases from J, the junction contained 10 bases not matched to a gene. Germline V gene data show CDR1 as SEHNR and CDR2 as FQNEAQ (reference sequence). The CDR3 here is CASSSVSSGAYNEQFF. The DNA for the CDR3 is TGTGCCAGCAGCTCCGTCTCTAGCGGAGCTTACAATGAGCAGTTCTTC.

This clonotype was detected a few times. This chain uses TRBV5-1 with TRBJ2-1; 10 nucleotides line up with TRBD1. V was pared by 0 bases and J by 6 bases, with 6 bases of the junction left unmatched. CDR3 length equals 16 residues. Germline V lookup: CDR1 SGHRS, CDR2 YFSETQ. CDR3 loop: CASSLAATGGINEQFF. In DNA, the CDR3 is TGCGCCAGCAGCTTGGCCGCGACAGGGGGCATCAATGAGCAGTTCTTC. Full variable domain (outside the CDR3, taken from reference TRBV5-1 and TRBJ2-1): KAGVTQTPRYLIKTRGQQVTLSCSPISGHRSVSWYQQTPGQGLQFLFEYFSETQRNKGNFPGRFSGRQFSNSRSEMNVSTLELGDSALYLCASSLAATGGINEQFFGPGTRLTVL.

This clonotype has a single count. V and J are TRBV6-5 and TRBJ2-7, with a weak D call TRBD1 (5 bases). V was pared by 0 bases and J by 4 bases, with 16 bases between. Per germline, CDR1 MNHEY and CDR2 SVGAGI. CDR3 length equals 16 residues. The CDR3 reads CASSYSYRSQEYEQYF. The CDR3 nucleotides read TGTGCCAGCAGTTACTCGTACAGGAGTCAAGAGTACGAGCAGTACTTC.

This clonotype was observed many times. V is TRBV6-2 or TRBV6-3 and J is TRBJ2-1; 7 bases align to TRBD2. The junction had 14 bases not matched to a gene; V was cut back by 7 bases and J by 8 bases. This CDR3 spans 15 amino acids. CDR1 and CDR2 (germline): MNHEY, SVGEGT. CDR3 sequence reads: CASTYLAGVSYEQFF. The CDR3 nucleotides are TGTGCCAGCACCTACCTGGCGGGAGTGAGCTATGAGCAGTTCTTC.

This clonotype was seen a few times. The rearrangement links TRBV19 to TRBJ2-1; 13 nucleotides align to TRBD2. CDR3 length: 13 amino acids. V was pared by 9 bases and J by 9 bases, with 5 bases of the junction left unmatched. Germline V gives CDR1 LNHDA, CDR2 SQIVND (reference sequence). The CDR3 region is CASRGTSGTEQFF. Written as DNA, the CDR3 is TGTGCCAGCCGAGGGACTAGCGGGACTGAGCAGTTCTTC.

This clonotype was seen a few times. V gene TRBV7-2 combines with J gene TRBJ2-1; 11 bases line up with TRBD1. This CDR3 is built from 15 residues. Trimming cost V 2 bases and J 9 bases; bases outside gene matches: 6. Germline V lookup: CDR1 SGHTA, CDR2 FQGNSA. This chain's CDR3 is CASSLRDRGDGEQFF. The CDR3 DNA reads as TGTGCCAGCAGCTTACGGGACAGGGGGGACGGTGAGCAGTTCTTC.

This sequence joins TRBV9 and TRBJ2-7; no reliable D call. Per the germline V gene, CDR1 is SGDLS and CDR2 is YYNGEE. Deletions cut 3 bases from V and 1 base from J, with 14 bases between. The CDR3 covers 15 residues. CDR3 region: CASSALGTSSYEQYF. CDR3 bases: TGTGCCAGCAGCGCCCTAGGAACGAGTTCCTACGAGCAGTACTTC.

CDR3 in amino acids: CASSFGRANVLTF. In DNA form, the CDR3 reads TGTGCCAGCAGCTTCGGTCGGGCCAACGTCCTGACTTTC. The chain couples TRBV11-2 to TRBJ2-6; no reliable D call. Trimming removed 3 bases at V and 5 bases at J, with 5 bases between. The CDR3 loop spans 13 amino acids. Germline values: CDR1 SGHAT, CDR2 FQNNGV.

This clonotype was picked up a small number of times. This chain links TRBV3-1 with TRBJ1-6; TRBD1 is a possible D gene (6 bases). The germline gives CDR1 LGHDT, CDR2 YNNKEL (reference sequence). Trimming left V 2 bases short and J 11 bases short, with 13 bases between. The CDR3 is 14 amino acids. The CDR3 spells CASSQTGLWAPLHF. The DNA of the CDR3 is TGTGCCAGCAGCCAAACAGGGCTTTGGGCACCCCTCCACTTT.

This clonotype was seen more than once but under ten times. This chain links TRBV5-1 with TRBJ2-1, with D maybe TRBD2 (6 bases). This CDR3 has 16 residues. Germline assignment: CDR1 SGHRS and CDR2 YFSETQ. The germline V and J ends were trimmed by 0 bases and 7 bases, with 17 bases remaining between them. The CDR3 loop is CASSLDVAALRNEQFF. In nucleotides, the CDR3 is TGCGCCAGCAGCTTGGACGTAGCGGCCTTGAGGAATGAGCAGTTCTTC.

The chain links TRBV5-4 to TRBJ2-3, with D uncertain. The germline CDR1 and CDR2 sequences are SGHNT and YYREEE (reference sequence). The CDR3 loop spans 16 amino acids. V was trimmed by 0 bases and J by 3 bases, leaving 14 bases between them. CDR3 bases: TGTGCCAGCAGCTTGGAGCGCTTCGGGTCGACAGATACGCAGTATTTT. It yields the protein CASSLERFGSTDTQYF. The full variable domain, completed using reference TRBV5-4 and TRBJ2-3, is ETGVTQSPTHLIKTRGQQVTLRCSSQSGHNTVSWYQQALGQGPQFIFQYYREEENGRGNFPPRFSGLQFPNYSSELNVNALELDDSALYLCASSLERFGSTDTQYFGPGTRLTVL.

This clonotype has just a few counts. This chain joins TRBV11-2 and TRBJ2-7; D perhaps matches TRBD1 (5 bases). The V end lost 8 bases, the J end lost 3 bases, and 17 bases lay between the germline ends. The germline CDR1 and CDR2 sequences are SGHAT and FQNNGV. This CDR3 region has 14 residues. This CDR3 reads CASGLTDLFYEQYF. DNA for the CDR3: TGTGCCAGCGGTCTGACAGATCTATTCTACGAGCAGTACTTC.

This chain joins TRBV5-1 and TRBJ2-2; 9 nucleotides agree with TRBD2. CDR1 is SGHRS, CDR2 YFSETQ, per germline. CDR3 length equals 16 residues. With V trimmed by 6 bases and J by 2 bases, 8 bases remained unmatched. The CDR3, as DNA: TGCGCCAGCACTTCAGCAGCGGGAGGAAACACCGGGGAGCTGTTTTTT. It specifies CASTSAAGGNTGELFF.

This clonotype has a count of ten or more. The chain employs TRBV7-9 and TRBJ1-3, with D perhaps matching TRBD1 (5 bases). The CDR3 has 15 amino acids. Germline CDR1 and CDR2: SEHNR and FQNEAQ (reference sequence). Trimming shortened V by 3 bases and J by 2 bases, and 11 bases separated the two germline ends. The CDR3 region has the DNA TGTGCCAGCAGCTTGAGGGAGACAGCTGGAAACACCATATATTTT. Its protein product is CASSLRETAGNTIYF.

The rearrangement joins TRBV21-1 to TRBJ1-1; the table gives TRBD1 as D, unverified against the DNA. TRBV21-1 is a pseudogene locus. This CDR3 is built from 12 residues. CDR3 residues: CASRTRGAEAFF. CDR3 nucleotide sequence: TGTGCCAGCCGTACCAGGGGCGCTGAAGCTTTCTTT.

The chain uses TRBV3-1 and TRBJ2-1; D might be TRBD1 (6 bases). With 1 base removed from V and 2 bases from J, the gap between germline ends came to 9 bases. Germline assignment: CDR1 LGHDT and CDR2 YNNKEL (reference sequence). The CDR3 sequence is 15 residues long. The CDR3: CASSQAGQPYNEQFF. The CDR3, as DNA: TGTGCCAGCAGCCAAGCCGGACAGCCCTACAATGAGCAGTTCTTC.

This clonotype was seen repeatedly, ten times or more. Because the CDR3's place on the DNA is in doubt, the DNA is left out and the CDR3 is given as listed by TCRdb. The chain uses TRBV12-3 or TRBV12-4 and TRBJ2-2; the table gives TRBD2 as D, unverified against the DNA. Including both end residues, the CDR3 is 17 amino acids long. CDR3 sequence reads: CASSLGYFGPNTGELFF.